The 17 T cell receptor beta chains in this list originate from one sample, sequenced in a study of blood T cell repertoires in COVID-19 (dated by TCRdb to between 2020 and 2021). Receptor libraries were prepared by the immunoSEQ multiplex PCR assay. The source is immuneACCESS, and TCRdb retained only in-frame sequences with V and J called. Part of the clones is not carried over; for the studies checked, unresolved V genes explain less than half of this, and the remainder is unexplained. The sample profile shows about 180,000 clones; approximately 83% of them were found once. About 10% of the sample rests with the top ten. The specimen was peripheral blood. The receptors here all came from a human donor with active or convalescent COVID-19. The donor label of this sample is uncertain.

The chain recombines TRBV7-9 with TRBJ2-7; D is ambiguous. V gave up 3 bases and J gave up 2 bases, with 8 bases separating them. CDR3 length: 13 residues. Germline assignment: CDR1 SEHNR and CDR2 FQNEAQ (reference sequence). DNA of the CDR3: TGTGCCAGCAGCTTTTACAACACCTACGAGCAGTACTTC. It encodes CASSFYNTYEQYF.

The chain carries TRBV21-1 and TRBJ2-1; the table's D call, TRBD1, was not checked against the DNA. TRBV21-1 is described as a pseudogene. The CDR3 covers 14 residues. The CDR3 region has the DNA TGTGCCAGCAGCAACTTGACAGAGGACAATGAGCAGTTCTTC. Translation: CASSNLTEDNEQFF.

The chain carries TRBV13 and TRBJ2-5; D unclear. This CDR3 spans 13 amino acids. CDR1 PRHDT and CDR2 FYEKMQ come from the germline V gene (reference sequence). V lost 4 bases and J 0 bases, leaving 6 bases between the germline ends. This chain's CDR3 is CASSSSYQETQYF. The CDR3 nucleotides read TGTGCCAGCAGCTCCTCGTACCAAGAGACCCAGTACTTC.

The chain joins TRBV19 to TRBJ2-1; no firm D call. CDR1 is LNHDA, CDR2 SQIVND, per germline (reference sequence). Trimming stripped 8 bases from V and 4 bases from J, with 12 bases between. The CDR3 loop spans 13 amino acids. This chain's CDR3 is CASAIVGYNEQFF. Here the CDR3 DNA reads TGTGCCAGTGCCATAGTCGGGTACAATGAGCAGTTCTTC.

The chain joins TRBV18 to TRBJ1-1, with D hard to call. Trimming took off 2 bases at V and 8 bases at J, with 21 bases between the two ends. Germline V gene data show CDR1 as KGHSH and CDR2 as LQKENI. CDR3 size: 16 residues. The CDR3 region has the DNA TGTGCCAGCTCACCAAAAGCGGGTTTACAGACTGAAGAAGCTTTCTTT. Its translation is CASSPKAGLQTEEAFF.

The rearrangement links TRBV7-6 to TRBJ2-5; D remains unclear. CDR1 SGHVS and CDR2 FNYEAQ come from the germline V gene. Trimming took off 0 bases at V and 4 bases at J, with 9 bases between the two ends. CDR3 length: 14 amino acids. Here the CDR3 reads CASSLAVAVETQYF. The CDR3 DNA sequence: TGTGCCAGCAGCTTAGCGGTGGCAGTAGAGACCCAGTACTTC.

This clone has more than one count but fewer than ten. V gene TRBV3-1 (or the pseudogene TRBV3-2) combines with J gene TRBJ1-4; tentatively, D is TRBD1 (6 bases). Germline V gene lookup returns CDR1 LGHDT and CDR2 YNNKEL (reference sequence). The V gene lost 1 base and the J gene lost 8 bases, with 8 bases spanning the gap. The CDR3 has 13 residues. The CDR3 loop reads CASSQAGDEKLFF. The CDR3 nucleotides are TGTGCCAGCAGCCAAGCAGGGGACGAAAAACTGTTTTTT.

This rearrangement joins TRBV21-1 to TRBJ2-1; the D call in the table, TRBD2, was not verified against the DNA. TRBV21-1 is listed as a pseudogene. The CDR3 is 16 amino acids. The CDR3: CASRAPGTTHYNEQFF. CDR3 nucleotides: TGTGCCAGCAGAGCCCCCGGGACTACTCATTACAATGAGCAGTTCTTC.

This clone was observed once. This chain joins TRBV29-1 and TRBJ1-2, with 8 bases fitting TRBD1. Germline values: CDR1 SQVTM, CDR2 ANQGSEA. This CDR3 region has 15 residues. The V gene end was trimmed by 0 bases and the J gene end by 5 bases; junction bases not matched to a gene: 8. CDR3 region: CSVEDERTGLYGYTF. CDR3 bases: TGCAGCGTTGAAGATGAAAGGACAGGGTTATATGGCTACACCTTC.

This chain connects TRBV7-9 to TRBJ2-7; possible D gene TRBD1, 6 bases. The CDR3 length is 14 residues. Between the trimmed V and J ends, which lost 6 bases and 0 bases, there was a span of 12 bases. Germline V CDR1 and CDR2: SEHNR, FQNEAQ (reference sequence). The CDR3 loop is CASSPRGTSYEQYF. The CDR3 region has the DNA TGTGCCAGCAGTCCTAGGGGGACCTCCTACGAGCAGTACTTC.

This clone was recorded only once. V usage is TRBV6-4 and J usage is TRBJ1-3; weak D call: TRBD1 (6 bases). The CDR3 runs to 15 residues. The V gene lost 3 bases and the J gene lost 4 bases, with 13 bases spanning the gap. The V gene's germline CDR1 is MRHNA and CDR2 SNTAGT. This CDR3 reads CASSDSQGVGNTIYF. In DNA, the CDR3 is TGTGCCAGCAGTGATTCACAGGGAGTGGGAAACACCATATATTTT.

This chain links TRBV5-1 with TRBJ2-5; 7 nucleotides line up with TRBD2. Germline loops: CDR1 SGHRS, CDR2 YFSETQ. The CDR3 runs to 14 residues. Trimming cost V 7 bases and J 3 bases; bases outside gene matches: 9. The CDR3 protein is CASRRLAGKETQYF. The CDR3 nucleotides are TGCGCCAGCCGAAGACTAGCCGGCAAAGAGACCCAGTACTTC. Full variable domain (rest looked up from reference TRBV5-1 and TRBJ2-5): KAGVTQTPRYLIKTRGQQVTLSCSPISGHRSVSWYQQTPGQGLQFLFEYFSETQRNKGNFPGRFSGRQFSNSRSEMNVSTLELGDSALYLCASRRLAGKETQYFGPGTRLLVL.

In its sample, this clone was seen a few times. The chain uses TRBV6-2 or TRBV6-3 and TRBJ1-5; maybe TRBD1 (5 bases). Looked up from germline, CDR1 is MNHEY and CDR2 is SVGEGT. CDR3 length equals 16 residues. V was cut by 2 bases and J by 2 bases, with 13 bases left in between. The CDR3 DNA reads as TGTGCCAGCAGTTACGGGGGAGGGATAGGCAATCAGCCCCAGCATTTT. Its translation: CASSYGGGIGNQPQHF.

V and J are TRBV5-1 and TRBJ2-7, with unresolved D. The CDR3 totals 13 residues. From germline, CDR1 is SGHRS and CDR2 YFSETQ. V dropped 1 base and J dropped 5 bases, with 10 bases sitting between them. The CDR3 loop reads CASSLSPRNEQYF. The CDR3 region has the DNA TGCGCCAGCAGCTTGTCCCCCAGGAACGAGCAGTACTTC.

The V gene is TRBV7-9, the J gene TRBJ1-5, with D maybe TRBD1 (6 bases). Looked up from germline, CDR1 is SEHNR and CDR2 is FQNEAQ (reference sequence). The CDR3 is made up of 14 amino acids. The V end was cut by 1 base, the J end by 5 bases, with 9 bases between. In DNA form, the CDR3 reads TGTGCCAGCAGCTTAGAGGGGGGGCATCAGCCCCAGCATTTT. Amino acids: CASSLEGGHQPQHF. The full variable domain, completed using reference TRBV7-9 and TRBJ1-5, is DTGVSQNPRHKITKRGQNVTFRCDPISEHNRLYWYRQTLGQGPEFLTYFQNEAQLEKSRLLSDRFSAERPKGSFSTLEIQRTEQGDSAMYLCASSLEGGHQPQHFGDGTRLSIL.

This chain uses TRBV10-2 with TRBJ1-5; D is unresolved. Trimming took 5 bases from V and 4 from J, leaving 18 bases between them. In germline, CDR1 is WSHSY, CDR2 SAAADI. The CDR3 consists of 16 residues. CDR3 sequence reads: CASSQGGFRGNQPQHF. CDR3 DNA: TGCGCCAGCAGTCAAGGTGGGTTCAGAGGAAATCAGCCCCAGCATTTT.

The V and J genes are TRBV24-1 and TRBJ2-7; 8 bases agree with TRBD1. With 6 bases clipped from V and 2 bases from J, the junction kept 8 bases outside the gene matches. Germline V gene sequence: CDR1 KGHDR, CDR2 SFDVKD. This CDR3 has 15 residues. The CDR3 protein is CATSPTGGPAYEQYF. CDR3 in DNA: TGTGCCACCAGTCCAACAGGGGGGCCTGCCTACGAGCAGTACTTC.